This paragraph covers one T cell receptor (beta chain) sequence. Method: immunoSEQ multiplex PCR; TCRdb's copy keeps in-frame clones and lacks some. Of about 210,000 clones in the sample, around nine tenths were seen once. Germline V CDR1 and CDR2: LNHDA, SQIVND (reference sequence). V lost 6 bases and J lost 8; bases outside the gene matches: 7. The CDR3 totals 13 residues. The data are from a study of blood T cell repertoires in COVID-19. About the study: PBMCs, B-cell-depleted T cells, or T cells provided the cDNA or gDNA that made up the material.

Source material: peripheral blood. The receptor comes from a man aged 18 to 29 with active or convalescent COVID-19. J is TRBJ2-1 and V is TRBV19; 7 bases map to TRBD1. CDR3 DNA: TGTGCCAGTAGGAAGCAAAGGGGGCATGAGCAGTTCTTC. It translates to CASRKQRGHEQFF.